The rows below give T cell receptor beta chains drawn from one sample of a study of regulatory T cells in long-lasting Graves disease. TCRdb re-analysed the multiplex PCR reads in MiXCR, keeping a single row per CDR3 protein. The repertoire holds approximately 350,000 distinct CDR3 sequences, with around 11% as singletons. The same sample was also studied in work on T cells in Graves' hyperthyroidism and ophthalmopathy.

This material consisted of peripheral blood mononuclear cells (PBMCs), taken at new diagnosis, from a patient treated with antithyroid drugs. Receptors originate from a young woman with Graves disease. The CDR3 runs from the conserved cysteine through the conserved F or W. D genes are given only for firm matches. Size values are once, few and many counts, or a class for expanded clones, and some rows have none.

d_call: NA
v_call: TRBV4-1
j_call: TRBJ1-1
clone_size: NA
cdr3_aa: CASSPNDWTEGNTEAFF
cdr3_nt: TGCGCCAGCAGCCCAAACGACTGGACGGAGGGGAACACTGAAGCTTTCTTT

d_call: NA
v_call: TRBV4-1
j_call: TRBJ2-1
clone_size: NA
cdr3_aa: CASSQVADSYNEQFF
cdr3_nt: TGCGCCAGCAGCCAAGTAGCGGACTCCTACAATGAGCAGTTCTTC

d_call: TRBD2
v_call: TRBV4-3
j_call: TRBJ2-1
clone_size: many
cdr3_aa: CASSQDTSGGMGQFF
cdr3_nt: TGCGCCAGCAGCCAAGATACTAGCGGGGGTATGGGGCAGTTCTTC

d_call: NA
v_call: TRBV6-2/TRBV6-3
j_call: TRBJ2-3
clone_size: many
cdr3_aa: CASSDSAERTDTQYF
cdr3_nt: TGTGCCAGCAGTGACTCGGCGGAGAGGACAGATACGCAGTATTTT

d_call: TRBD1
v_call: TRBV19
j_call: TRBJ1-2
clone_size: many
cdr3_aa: CASTRQGASFGYTF
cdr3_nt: TGTGCCAGTACTCGGCAGGGGGCCTCCTTCGGCTACACCTTC

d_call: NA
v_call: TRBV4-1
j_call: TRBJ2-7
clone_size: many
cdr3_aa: CASSPFRTGSSYEQYF
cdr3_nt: TGCGCCAGCAGCCCCTTTAGGACGGGAAGTTCCTACGAGCAGTACTTC

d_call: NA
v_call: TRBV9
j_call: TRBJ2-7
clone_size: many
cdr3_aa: CASSVRAHGYEQYF
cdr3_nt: TGTGCCAGCAGCGTAAGGGCGCACGGTTACGAGCAGTACTTC

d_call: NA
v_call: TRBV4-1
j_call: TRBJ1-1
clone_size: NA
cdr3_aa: CASSQGPTEAFF
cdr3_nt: TGCGCCAGCAGCCAAGGGCCCACTGAAGCTTTCTTT

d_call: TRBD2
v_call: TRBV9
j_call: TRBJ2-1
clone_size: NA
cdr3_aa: CASSVGKRGGYNEQFF
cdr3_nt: TGTGCCAGCAGCGTAGGAAAGCGGGGAGGATACAATGAGCAGTTCTTC

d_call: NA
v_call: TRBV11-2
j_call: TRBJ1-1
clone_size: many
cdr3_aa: CASSTDRKTEAFF
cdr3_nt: TGTGCCAGCAGCACTGACCGGAAAACTGAAGCTTTCTTT

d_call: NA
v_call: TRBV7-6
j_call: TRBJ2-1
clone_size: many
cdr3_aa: CASSLDRGRSYNEQFF
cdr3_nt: TGTGCCAGCAGCTTAGACCGGGGACGCTCCTACAATGAGCAGTTCTTC

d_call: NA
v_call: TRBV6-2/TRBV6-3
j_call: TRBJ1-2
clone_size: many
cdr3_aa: CASSYSLARTVNYGYTF
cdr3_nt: TGTGCCAGCAGTTACTCGTTGGCTCGAACAGTGAACTATGGCTACACCTTC

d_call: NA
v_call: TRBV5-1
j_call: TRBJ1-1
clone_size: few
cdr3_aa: CASRREKINTEAFF
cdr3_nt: TGCGCCAGCCGCCGCGAAAAGATCAACACTGAAGCTTTCTTT

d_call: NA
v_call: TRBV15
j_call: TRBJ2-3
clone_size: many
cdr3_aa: CATSRDVKGRFTDTQYF
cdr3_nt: TGTGCCACCAGCAGAGATGTGAAGGGACGCTTCACAGATACGCAGTATTTT

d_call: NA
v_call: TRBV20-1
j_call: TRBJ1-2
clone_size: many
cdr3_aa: CSARGDGQVYGYTF
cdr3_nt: TGCAGTGCTAGAGGGGACGGACAAGTCTATGGCTACACCTTC

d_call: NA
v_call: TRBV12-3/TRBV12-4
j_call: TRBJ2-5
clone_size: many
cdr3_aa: CASSFGGTKTQYF
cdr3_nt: TGTGCCAGCAGTTTTGGGGGAACTAAGACCCAGTACTTC

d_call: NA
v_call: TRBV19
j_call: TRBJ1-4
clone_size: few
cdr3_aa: CASRNDATNEKLFF
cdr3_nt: TGTGCCAGTAGAAACGATGCAACTAATGAAAAACTGTTTTTT

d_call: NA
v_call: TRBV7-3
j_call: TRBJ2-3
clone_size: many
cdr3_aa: CASSLSGGSITDTQYF
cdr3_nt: TGTGCCAGCAGCTTATCCGGAGGGAGCATCACAGATACGCAGTATTTT

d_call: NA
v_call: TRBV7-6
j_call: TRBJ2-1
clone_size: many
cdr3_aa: CASSIRAPGRVTIDEQFF
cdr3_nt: TGTGCCAGCAGCATAAGGGCCCCCGGCAGGGTCACCATCGATGAGCAGTTCTTC

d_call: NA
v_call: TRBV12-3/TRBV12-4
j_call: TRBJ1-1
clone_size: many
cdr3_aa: CASLRGRRGHITEAFF
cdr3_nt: TGTGCCAGCCTAAGAGGACGGAGAGGCCATATCACTGAAGCTTTCTTT

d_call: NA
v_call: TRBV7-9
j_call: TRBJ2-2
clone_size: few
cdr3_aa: CASSNPITAGELFF
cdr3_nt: TGTGCCAGCAGCAACCCCATAACCGCCGGGGAGCTGTTTTTT

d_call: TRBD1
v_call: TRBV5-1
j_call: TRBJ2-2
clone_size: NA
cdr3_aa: CASSLTGGPSTGELFF
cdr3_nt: TGCGCCAGCAGCCTTACAGGGGGCCCCAGCACCGGGGAGCTGTTTTTT

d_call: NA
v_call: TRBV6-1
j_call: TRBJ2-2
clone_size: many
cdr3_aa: CASSEMGLGGELFF
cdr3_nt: TGTGCCAGCAGTGAAATGGGACTTGGCGGGGAGCTGTTTTTT

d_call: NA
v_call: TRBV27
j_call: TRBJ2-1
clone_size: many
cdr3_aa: CASSLEVSSYNEQFF
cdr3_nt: TGTGCCAGCAGCCTGGAGGTGAGCTCCTACAATGAGCAGTTCTTC

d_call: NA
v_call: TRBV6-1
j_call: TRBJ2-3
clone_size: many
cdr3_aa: CAVQGLPGAGTQYF
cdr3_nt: TGTGCCGTACAGGGCCTCCCCGGGGCAGGCACGCAGTATTTT

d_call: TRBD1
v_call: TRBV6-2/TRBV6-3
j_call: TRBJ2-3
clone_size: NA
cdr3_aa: CASKGAGMGTDTQYF
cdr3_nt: TGTGCCAGCAAGGGGGCAGGGATGGGCACAGATACGCAGTATTTT

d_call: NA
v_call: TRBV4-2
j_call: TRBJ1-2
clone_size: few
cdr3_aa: CASSQGPGLRDYGYTF
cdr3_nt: TGTGCCAGCAGCCAAGGCCCAGGGCTCAGGGACTATGGCTACACCTTC

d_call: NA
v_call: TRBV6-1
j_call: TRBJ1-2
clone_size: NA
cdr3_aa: CASSELRRGRGYTF
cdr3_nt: TGTGCCAGCAGTGAACTTCGCCGTGGTCGGGGCTACACCTTC

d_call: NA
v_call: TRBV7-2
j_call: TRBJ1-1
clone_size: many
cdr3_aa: CASSFRHTEAFF
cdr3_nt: TGTGCCAGCAGCTTCCGGCACACTGAAGCTTTCTTT

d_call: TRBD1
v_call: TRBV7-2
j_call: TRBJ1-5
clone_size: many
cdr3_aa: CASSSGTGGNQPQHF
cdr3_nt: TGTGCCAGCAGCTCCGGGACAGGGGGCAATCAGCCCCAGCATTTT

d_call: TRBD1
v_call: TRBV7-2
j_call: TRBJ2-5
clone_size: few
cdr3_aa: CASSLRGQGAKTQYF
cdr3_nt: TGTGCCAGCAGCTTACGGGGACAGGGGGCAAAGACCCAGTACTTC